This T cell receptor (beta chain) was recovered during a study of blood T cell repertoires in COVID-19 (dated by TCRdb to between 2020 and 2021). Background on the whole study: Collaborator samples came from the United States, Italy and Spain and covered acute and convalescent phases of COVID-19. Where available, HLA class I and class II types were taken from metadata supplied by the sample provider and were not determined by assay-based typing. The repertoires were released in a freely available public database intended as a resource for research on the immune response to SARS-CoV-2. The material from the prospective study consisted of cDNA or gDNA derived from T cells, B-cell-depleted T cells, or PBMCs. The samples were drawn from the first 160 participants of the ongoing ImmuneRACE study and from 1,254 subjects provided by 6 global collaborators. Nearly every sample came with metadata listing a de-identified subject ID, COVID-19 status, age in years and sex. The dataset comprised deeply sampled blood TCRbeta repertoires from subjects exposed to, actively infected with, or recovered from COVID-19.

Its CDR3 holds 11 amino acids, cysteine through phenylalanine. The DNA shown is the 33-base CDR3, in frame from base 1. In the germline V gene, CDR1 corresponds to MDHEN and CDR2 to SYDVKM. The junction shows trimming of 6 bases on V and 5 bases on J, plus 6 bases between the germline ends. The collaborating institutions used their own protocols to collect whole blood in K2EDTA tubes. For TCRbeta analysis, collaborator samples were shipped as frozen whole blood, as isolated PBMCs, or as DNA extracted from either sample type. The immunoSEQ Assay, a bias-controlled multiplex PCR, was used to amplify TCRbeta CDR3 regions from genomic DNA. The authors' analysis ran thus. Within the assay, amplification of reference gene primers was used to estimate how many nucleated cells each sample contained. To quantify the absolute abundance of each unique TCRbeta CDR3 rearrangement, sequence reads were collapsed and filtered. For each sample, productive Simpson clonality was calculated as the square root of Simpson's diversity index over productive rearrangements. TCRdb's version of the immuneACCESS table is confined to in-frame rearrangements and falls short of the full clone set. An unresolved V gene accounts for under half of the shortfall where checked; the remainder is of unknown origin. V, J and clone size are taken as reported in that table, and D and trimming were inferred from the DNA itself. The sample table shows 26,000 or so clones, and roughly 79% are seen once. The ten most abundant clones make up over 30% of the sample.

Overall results and qualifications from the work: Clinical and demographic metadata were provided uncurated, with the amount varying by source and participant.

In regard to this clone: No antigen is known for it. Qualities for individual bases were not recorded, and no much larger clone is one base off.

This TCR was sampled from a man in his 70s with acute or convalescent COVID-19. The sample was peripheral blood. The chain was built from TRBV28 and TRBJ2-3; the D gene is not confidently resolved. Read as DNA, the sequence is TGTGCCAGCAGGAGTATAGATACGCAGTATTTT. Its translation reads: CASRSIDTQYF.